A single TCR beta chain is shown here with its context. These data originate in a study of OX40 agonist ivuxolimab in advanced cancers. Trimming left V 5 bases short and J 2 bases short, with 10 bases between. The CDR3 extends over 13 amino acids. Germline lookup yields CDR1 MNHEY and CDR2 SVGAGI. Data came from immunoSEQ multiplex PCR; TCRdb stores just in-frame clones and leaves some out. The sample has 9,300 or so clones, 66% seen once; the top ten hold more than 25%. This sequence was found in an adult with an advanced solid tumor such as melanoma, head and neck, liver or kidney cancer. The source material was CD4+ or CD8+ T cells sorted from blood, sampled in a trial of the OX40 agonist ivuxolimab. The chain employs TRBV6-5 and TRBJ2-7, with D unresolved. The CDR3 reads CASSTKYPYEQYF. CDR3 sequence (DNA): TGTGCCAGCAGTACGAAGTATCCCTACGAGCAGTACTTC.